The rows below give T cell receptor beta chains drawn from one sample of a study of shared clonotypes between healthy human individuals. Generated by immunoSEQ multiplex PCR, the TCRdb table keeps only in-frame clones and is missing some. The sample consists of about 2.5 million clones, around 90% of them appearing once. The sequencing sample was made of naive CD4+ T cells from PBMCs. Source of these receptors: a man younger than 30 in good health. Some clones in this sample may be carry-over from other donors' samples. CDR3s include the opening cysteine and the closing phenylalanine or tryptophan. A D gene is named only where the DNA matches it firmly. Not all rows give a size; the values are once, few, many and, for expanded clones, a class.

size: NA; D: NA; J: TRBJ2-7; V: TRBV5-1; CDR3: CASSLAERSYEQYF; DNA: TGCGCCAGCAGCTTGGCAGAGCGGTCCTACGAGCAGTACTTC
size: NA; D: TRBD2; J: TRBJ2-2; V: TRBV9; CDR3: CASSVGRTRALSTGELFF; DNA: TGTGCCAGCAGCGTAGGTCGGACTAGGGCCCTGAGCACCGGGGAGCTGTTTTTT
size: NA; D: NA; J: TRBJ1-1; V: TRBV7-2; CDR3: CASSLGQVNTEAFF; DNA: TGTGCCAGCAGCTTGGGGCAAGTGAACACTGAAGCTTTCTTT
size: NA; D: NA; J: TRBJ2-3; V: TRBV6-5; CDR3: CASSYADTQYF; DNA: TGTGCCAGCAGTTATGCGGATACGCAGTATTTT
size: once; D: TRBD2; J: TRBJ2-5; V: TRBV4-3; CDR3: CASSQDQLAGGEQYF; DNA: TGCGCCAGCAGCCAAGATCAGCTAGCGGGAGGGGAGCAGTACTTC
size: NA; D: NA; J: TRBJ2-7; V: TRBV29-1; CDR3: CSVEGWNEQYF; DNA: TGCAGCGTTGAGGGCTGGAACGAGCAGTACTTC
size: NA; D: TRBD2; J: TRBJ2-1; V: TRBV27; CDR3: CASRKPLAGYNEQFF; DNA: TGTGCCAGCAGGAAACCACTAGCGGGGTACAATGAGCAGTTCTTC
size: NA; D: TRBD1; J: TRBJ2-1; V: TRBV19; CDR3: CASSIVVGQGGEQFF; DNA: TGTGCCAGTAGTATAGTCGTGGGACAGGGCGGAGAGCAGTTCTTC
size: NA; D: NA; J: TRBJ2-1; V: TRBV11-2; CDR3: CASSLAFGGEQFF; DNA: TGTGCCAGCAGCTTAGCGTTTGGCGGGGAGCAGTTCTTC
size: NA; D: NA; J: TRBJ1-4; V: TRBV6-5; CDR3: CASRLSGYNEKLFF; DNA: TGTGCCAGCAGGCTCTCAGGATATAATGAAAAACTGTTTTTT
size: NA; D: NA; J: TRBJ1-1; V: TRBV30; CDR3: CAWIVGTGWGNTEAFF; DNA: TGTGCCTGGATTGTGGGTACGGGATGGGGGAACACTGAAGCTTTCTTT
size: NA; D: TRBD1; J: TRBJ2-5; V: TRBV5-6; CDR3: CASGGQGGETQYF; DNA: TGTGCCAGCGGCGGACAGGGGGGAGAGACCCAGTACTTC
size: NA; D: TRBD2; J: TRBJ2-5; V: TRBV28; CDR3: CASSLGLGLAEETQYF; DNA: TGTGCCAGCAGTTTAGGCCTTGGACTAGCGGAAGAGACCCAGTACTTC
size: NA; D: TRBD1; J: TRBJ1-3; V: TRBV28; CDR3: CASSPFPGGGPGNTIYF; DNA: TGTGCCAGCAGTCCCTTTCCAGGGGGCGGCCCTGGAAACACCATATATTTT
size: NA; D: NA; J: TRBJ2-3; V: TRBV28; CDR3: CASSFRDTQYF; DNA: TGTGCCAGCAGTTTTCGAGATACGCAGTATTTT
size: once; D: NA; J: TRBJ2-7; V: TRBV29-1; CDR3: CSVEQRPGEQYF; DNA: TGCAGCGTTGAACAACGGCCTGGCGAGCAGTACTTC
size: NA; D: TRBD1; J: TRBJ1-1; V: TRBV6-1; CDR3: CASLIGQGRQAFF; DNA: TGTGCCAGCCTCATCGGACAGGGGCGACAAGCTTTCTTT